These 25 T cell receptor beta chains were all obtained from the same sample, sequenced in a study of blood T cells in healthy people across ages. Together with a sample-barcoded 5' primer, a J-beta primer mix was included in a second PCR lasting about 7 to 11 cycles. Via MiXCR, TCRdb re-called the 5' RACE reads, giving one row per CDR3 protein. The sample contains 650,000 to 900,000 distinct CDR3 sequences, less than 80% of which appear only once. The sequenced sample consisted of blood. Receptors originate from a man under 40 in good health.

The V call is TRBV28, the J call TRBJ2-5; 11 bases are a match to TRBD1. The germline V gene has CDR1 MDHEN and CDR2 SYDVKM. After removal of 3 bases from V and 5 bases from J, the junction contained 11 bases not matched to a gene. The CDR3 runs to 17 residues. As DNA, the CDR3 is TGTGCCAGCAGTTTCTCCCCTGGACAGGGGGCGGGGGAGACCCAGTACTTC. Translated, it gives CASSFSPGQGAGETQYF.

The sample holds a few counts of this clonotype. This chain joins TRBV7-2 and TRBJ1-5; D uncertain. The germline gives CDR1 SGHTA, CDR2 FQGNSA. The CDR3 consists of 14 residues. Trimming removed 4 bases at V and 4 bases at J, with 11 bases between. The CDR3 loop is CASSSLSGNQPQHF. The DNA for the CDR3 is TGTGCCAGCAGCTCCCTCAGTGGGAATCAGCCCCAGCATTTT.

The CDR3 is CASSLVSGGGNTEAFF. The DNA for the CDR3 is TGTGCCAGCAGCTTAGTATCGGGGGGAGGGAACACTGAAGCTTTCTTT. The chain recombines TRBV7-2 with TRBJ1-1; a weak D match, TRBD1 (5 bases). The ends were cut back, 1 base at V and 1 base at J, with 13 bases in the middle. Germline CDR1 reads SGHTA; CDR2 reads FQGNSA. This CDR3 has 16 amino acids.

This chain uses TRBV9 with TRBJ1-5; D gene unclear. This CDR3 spans 16 amino acids. V was cut by 3 bases and J by 4 bases, with 17 bases left in between. Per germline, CDR1 SGDLS and CDR2 YYNGEE. In DNA form, the CDR3 reads TGTGCCAGCAGCGGAGACGAGGGATCTTATAATCAGCCCCAGCATTTT. It is translated as CASSGDEGSYNQPQHF.

The chain joins TRBV12-3 or TRBV12-4 to TRBJ2-5; 10 positions match TRBD2. The DNA end is more similar to TRBJ2-7, so the J call may be wrong. CDR3 length: 15 amino acids. This chain's CDR3 is CASSFLASGGYEQYF. In DNA, the CDR3 is TGTGCCAGCAGTTTTTTGGCTAGCGGGGGATACGAGCAGTACTTC.

This clonotype was detected only a few times. This chain joins TRBV29-1 and TRBJ2-4; no definite D call. Germline loops: CDR1 SQVTM, CDR2 ANQGSEA. The CDR3 spans 15 residues. V lost 0 bases to trimming and J lost 5 bases, with 14 bases between them. In nucleotides, the CDR3 is TGCAGCGTTGAAGATCGGGCTTTGCACCAAAACATTCAGTACTTC. Protein sequence: CSVEDRALHQNIQYF. Complete variable domain (other parts from reference TRBV29-1 and TRBJ2-4): SAVISQKPSRDICQRGTSLTIQCQVDSQVTMMFWYRQQPGQSLTLIATANQGSEATYESGFVIDKFPISRPNLTFSTLTVSNMSPEDSSIYLCSVEDRALHQNIQYFGAGTRLSVL.

This clonotype turned up a few times. The junction shows a germline mismatch at one end, possibly a read error. The chain recombines TRBV4-2 with TRBJ2-5; TRBD1 aligns across 10 bases. Germline loops: CDR1 LGHNA, CDR2 YNFKEQ. This CDR3 has 16 amino acids. The CDR3 nucleotides read TGTGCCAGTAGCCATCGGACCGGACAGGGGGAAGAGACCCAGTACTTC. Translating gives CASSHRTGQGEETQYF.

V and J are TRBV5-1 and TRBJ2-7; D remains ambiguous. Per the germline V gene, CDR1 is SGHRS and CDR2 is YFSETQ. Trimming shortened V by 4 bases and J by 0 bases, and 14 bases separated the two germline ends. There are 15 residues in the CDR3. The CDR3 here is CASSQVRGYSYEQYF. CDR3 nucleotide sequence: TGCGCCAGCAGCCAGGTCCGTGGTTACTCCTACGAGCAGTACTTC.

The chain employs TRBV20-1 and TRBJ2-4; D is unresolved. Germline V lookup: CDR1 DFQATT, CDR2 SNEGSKA (reference sequence). CDR3 length: 13 residues. Trimming removed 3 bases from V and 0 bases from J, with 6 bases in between. The CDR3: CSASSLAKNIQYF. Written as DNA, the CDR3 is TGCAGTGCTAGCTCCCTAGCCAAAAACATTCAGTACTTC.

The chain carries TRBV6-5 and TRBJ1-5; D possibly corresponds to TRBD1 (6 bases). The V gene lost 8 bases and the J gene lost 2 bases, with 16 bases spanning the gap. The V gene's germline CDR1 is MNHEY and CDR2 SVGAGI. The CDR3 covers 15 residues. CDR3 region: CASGGAGEGNQPQHF. The CDR3 DNA reads TGTGCCAGCGGCGGGGCAGGGGAGGGCAATCAGCCCCAGCATTTT.

The chain couples TRBV5-1 to TRBJ2-3; TRBD2 matches 7 bases. The CDR3 is 16 residues long. Germline CDR1 and CDR2: SGHRS and YFSETQ. The V segment lost 4 bases and the J segment 5 bases; nucleotides outside the gene matches: 13. The CDR3 sequence is CASSLGGLPVGDTQYF. The CDR3 region has the DNA TGCGCCAGCAGCCTCGGGGGACTACCCGTGGGAGATACGCAGTATTTT.

Regarding this clonotype: A junction boundary mismatches the germline segment, possibly from a read error. V and J are TRBV5-1 and TRBJ2-5; 9 nucleotides match TRBD2. Germline CDR1 SGHRS, CDR2 YFSETQ. The CDR3 totals 14 residues. As DNA, the CDR3 is TGCGTCAGCAGCACGGGGACTAGCCGAGAGACCCAGTACTTC. Encoded protein: CVSSTGTSRETQYF.

The count of this clonotype is one. The chain joins TRBV5-1 to TRBJ2-7; TRBD1 matches at 10 bases. V was clipped by 4 bases and J by 3 bases; unmatched bases: 7. The CDR3 is 15 amino acids. Germline loops: CDR1 SGHRS, CDR2 YFSETQ. The CDR3: CASSGGQGGFYEQYF. The CDR3 nucleotides are TGCGCCAGCAGCGGAGGACAGGGGGGGTTCTACGAGCAGTACTTC.

This chain links TRBV5-1 with TRBJ1-2; weak D call: TRBD1 (6 bases). The CDR3 is made up of 14 amino acids. Germline CDR1 SGHRS, CDR2 YFSETQ. Trimming took off 4 bases at V and 2 bases at J, with 12 bases between the two ends. DNA of the CDR3: TGCGCCAGCAGCCCCTCCGGGACAAACTATGGCTACACCTTC. This encodes CASSPSGTNYGYTF.

This clonotype has just a few counts. The V call is TRBV10-3, the J call TRBJ1-4; D gene ambiguous. CDR1 is ENHRY and CDR2 is SYGVKD in the germline V gene. The ends were cut back, 5 bases at V and 5 bases at J, with 12 bases in the middle. The CDR3 extends over 14 amino acids. The CDR3 is CAISPSMENEKLFF. CDR3 nucleotides: TGTGCCATCAGTCCCTCGATGGAGAATGAAAAACTGTTTTTT.

This chain uses TRBV20-1 with TRBJ2-7; 11 nucleotides match TRBD2. Germline loops: CDR1 DFQATT, CDR2 SNEGSKA (reference sequence). Trimming took 3 bases from V and 2 from J; bases not matched to a gene: 3. The CDR3 extends over 14 amino acids. The CDR3 DNA is TGCAGTGCTAGGGGACTAGCGGAAACCTACGAGCAGTACTTC. It translates to CSARGLAETYEQYF.

This clonotype appeared a single time. This rearrangement joins TRBV20-1 to TRBJ1-2; 7 bases agree with TRBD1. Unmatched junction bases numbered 8, after V lost 3 bases and J lost 4 bases. The CDR3 is 14 amino acids. Germline CDR1 DFQATT, CDR2 SNEGSKA (reference sequence). The CDR3 loop reads CSASPTRDSYGYTF. DNA of the CDR3: TGCAGTGCTAGTCCCACCCGGGACAGCTATGGCTACACCTTC.

The gene calls are TRBV29-1 and TRBJ1-1; no definite D call. This CDR3 has 10 amino acids. Trimming pared 5 bases from V and 5 bases from J, leaving 6 bases between. From germline, CDR1 is SQVTM and CDR2 ANQGSEA. CDR3 amino acids: CSVLETEAFF. CDR3 in DNA: TGCAGCGTTCTTGAGACTGAAGCTTTCTTT.

The CDR3 loop reads CASIRISSYNEQFF. The CDR3 coding sequence is TGTGCCAGCATCAGGATAAGCTCCTACAATGAGCAGTTCTTC. The chain couples TRBV7-2 to TRBJ2-1; D not resolved. Trimming shortened V by 7 bases and J by 0 bases, and 10 bases separated the two germline ends. The CDR3 has 14 amino acids. Germline-derived CDR1 and CDR2 are SGHTA and FQGNSA.

This chain connects TRBV11-1 to TRBJ2-4, with TRBD2 matching 7 bases. The J call may be mistaken, given a closer DNA end match to TRBJ2-7. Germline V gene data show CDR1 as SGHAT and CDR2 as FQDESV (reference sequence). CDR3 length: 15 residues. CDR3 sequence: CASSLREVGNYEQYF. For the CDR3, the DNA is TGTGCCAGCAGCCTCCGGGAGGTTGGGAACTACGAGCAGTACTTC.

This clonotype has just a few counts. The chain uses TRBV4-3 and TRBJ2-7; D not resolved. The V gene's germline CDR1 is LGHNA and CDR2 YSLEER. The CDR3 runs to 16 residues. Trimming stripped 0 bases from V and 0 bases from J, with 12 bases between. CDR3 sequence reads: CASSQDSPPSSYEQYF. CDR3 DNA sequence: TGCGCCAGCAGCCAAGATTCACCCCCGAGCTCCTACGAGCAGTACTTC.

V and J are TRBV20-1 and TRBJ2-5; 8 nucleotides agree with TRBD1. The J call may be incorrect, as the DNA end agrees better with TRBJ2-7. The germline CDR1 and CDR2 sequences are DFQATT and SNEGSKA (reference sequence). The CDR3 is 12 residues long. The CDR3 is CSASRQGYEQYF. Written as DNA, the CDR3 is TGCAGTGCTAGTCGACAGGGGTACGAGCAGTACTTC.

The J gene is TRBJ2-3, the V gene TRBV10-2, with D maybe TRBD2 (5 bases). Germline values: CDR1 WSHSY, CDR2 SAAADI. The V and J ends lost 7 bases and 0 bases respectively, with 14 bases between them. CDR3 length: 15 amino acids. The chain's CDR3 is CASTSSGRSTDTQYF. CDR3 DNA sequence: TGCGCCAGCACATCCAGCGGACGTAGCACAGATACGCAGTATTTT.

The V call is TRBV5-1, the J call TRBJ1-5; no definite D call. The V end lost 0 bases, the J end lost 9 bases, and 19 bases lay between the germline ends. The CDR3 spans 16 residues. Germline V gene data show CDR1 as SGHRS and CDR2 as YFSETQ. CDR3 DNA sequence: TGCGCCAGCAGCTTGGTAGACTCACAACCGGTGGGGCCCCAGCATTTT. It yields the protein CASSLVDSQPVGPQHF.

A remark on this clonotype: With a much larger clone just one base away, this may be a read error. The chain recombines TRBV20-1 with TRBJ2-1, with a tentative D call TRBD2 (6 bases). The CDR3 length is 15 residues. Germline CDR1 is DFQATT and CDR2 is SNEGSKA (reference sequence). Trimming took off 3 bases at V and 5 bases at J, with 17 bases between the two ends. The CDR3 region is CSASHGGGEDNEQFF. In nucleotides, the CDR3 is TGCAGTGCTAGTCATGGGGGAGGTGAGGACAATGAGCAGTTCTTC.